Each of the 22 T cell receptor beta chains below was sequenced from the same sample in a study of a mutant IDH1 vaccine in newly diagnosed glioma. Repertoires were generated with immunoSEQ multiplex PCR, while TCRdb's copy carries only in-frame clones and drops some. The sample has about 94,000 clones; around nine tenths are singletons. These receptors' targets are unknown. Stated time point: week 47, end of study. Doses comprised 300 ug of mutant IDH1 20-mer peptide each, plus topical imiquimod. The material sequenced was PBMCs, taken from a glioma patient whose treatment included an IDH1 peptide vaccine. The receptors come from a woman aged 45-60 years with glioma.

The chain couples TRBV9 to TRBJ2-3; TRBD2 is a possible D gene (5 bases). Trimming removed 1 base at V and 2 bases at J, with 8 bases between. Germline V lookup: CDR1 SGDLS, CDR2 YYNGEE. The CDR3 is 14 residues long. CDR3 amino acids: CASSVTGDTDTQYF. CDR3 DNA: TGTGCCAGCAGCGTAACCGGGGACACAGATACGCAGTATTTT.

The rearrangement links TRBV7-8 to TRBJ2-7; TRBD1 matches at 10 bases. The CDR3 has 16 amino acids. The ends lost 0 bases at V and 2 bases at J; junction bases unmatched: 4. Germline-derived CDR1 and CDR2 are SGHVS and FQNEAQ. The CDR3 is CASSLAPGQGTYEQYF. The CDR3 DNA reads TGTGCCAGCAGCTTAGCCCCGGGACAGGGGACCTACGAGCAGTACTTC.

The CDR3 region is CASSSQGGAYGYTF. The CDR3 DNA reads as TGTGCCAGCAGTTCACAGGGAGGTGCCTATGGCTACACCTTC. The V call is TRBV6-6, the J call TRBJ1-2; TRBD1 might be the D (6 bases). This CDR3 has 14 residues. Per the germline V gene, CDR1 is MNHNY and CDR2 is SVGAGI (reference sequence). Trimming took 4 bases from V and 4 from J, leaving 13 bases between them.

The gene calls are TRBV29-1 and TRBJ2-2; D is ambiguous. Trimming took 4 bases from V and 6 from J, leaving 15 bases between them. The CDR3 is 14 amino acids. The germline V gene encodes CDR1 SQVTM and CDR2 ANQGSEA. CDR3 residues: CSVVRQLGAGELFF. The DNA of the CDR3 is TGCAGCGTTGTAAGACAACTGGGCGCCGGGGAGCTGTTTTTT.

The J gene is TRBJ1-6, the V gene TRBV19; maybe TRBD1 (5 bases). In germline, CDR1 is LNHDA, CDR2 SQIVND (reference sequence). V was trimmed by 2 bases and J by 11 bases, leaving 13 bases between them. The CDR3 runs to 14 residues. The CDR3 is CASSIPRRGAPLHF. The CDR3 DNA follows: TGTGCCAGTAGTATACCTCGACGGGGGGCACCCCTCCACTTT.

The genes are TRBV13 and TRBJ1-6, with 9 bases lining up with TRBD1. Germline V gene lookup returns CDR1 PRHDT and CDR2 FYEKMQ (reference sequence). CDR3 size: 15 residues. Trimming at V came to 6 bases and at J to 6 bases, leaving 6 bases not matched to a gene. CDR3 DNA sequence: TGTGCCAGCAGTGTAGGACAGGGGCCTAATTCACCCCTCCACTTT. It translates to CASSVGQGPNSPLHF.

The chain recombines TRBV5-1 with TRBJ1-2, with TRBD1 as a possible D gene (5 bases). V was cut by 3 bases and J by 5 bases, with 23 bases left in between. Per germline, CDR1 SGHRS and CDR2 YFSETQ. This CDR3 comprises 17 residues. The DNA for the CDR3 is TGCGCCAGCAGCTCACTAACCACTGGGGGGTACTTATATGGCTACACCTTC. This sequence encodes CASSSLTTGGYLYGYTF. Variable domain in full (rest from reference TRBV5-1 and TRBJ1-2): KAGVTQTPRYLIKTRGQQVTLSCSPISGHRSVSWYQQTPGQGLQFLFEYFSETQRNKGNFPGRFSGRQFSNSRSEMNVSTLELGDSALYLCASSSLTTGGYLYGYTFGSGTRLTVV.

The rearrangement joins TRBV20-1 to TRBJ2-2, with TRBD2 as a possible D gene (6 bases). The CDR3 runs to 11 residues. The V gene's germline CDR1 is DFQATT and CDR2 SNEGSKA (reference sequence). Deletions cut 3 bases from V and 12 bases from J, with 11 bases between. The CDR3, as DNA: TGCAGTGCTAGTGGGGGGAGGAAGCTGTTTTTT. Translating it yields CSASGGRKLFF.

This chain links TRBV28 with TRBJ1-4; possibly TRBD1 for D (5 bases). Per the germline V gene, CDR1 is MDHEN and CDR2 is SYDVKM. Trimming shortened V by 7 bases and J by 6 bases, and 21 bases separated the two germline ends. The CDR3 extends over 16 amino acids. The CDR3 nucleotides are TGTGCCAGCACCCGACCTGTGGCAGGGTGGGATGAAAAACTGTTTTTT. Its translation is CASTRPVAGWDEKLFF.

The chain recombines TRBV5-5 with TRBJ2-1, with 10 bases matching TRBD2. V gave up 1 base and J gave up 9 bases; unmatched junction bases: 7. The CDR3 loop spans 15 amino acids. Germline V gene sequence: CDR1 SGHKS, CDR2 YYEKEE (reference sequence). The CDR3 loop reads CASSLLTSGKGEQFF. The CDR3 coding sequence is TGTGCCAGCAGCTTGCTAACTAGCGGGAAGGGTGAGCAGTTCTTC.

The V and J genes are TRBV7-3 and TRBJ1-5, with 7 bases matching TRBD1. The CDR3 runs 16 residues. Germline V gives CDR1 SGHTA, CDR2 FQGTGA. V lost 4 bases to trimming and J lost 1 base; unmatched junction nucleotides: 7. This chain's CDR3 is CASSSRQGGSNQPQHF. As DNA, the CDR3 is TGTGCCAGCAGCTCCCGACAGGGTGGGAGCAATCAGCCCCAGCATTTT.

V is TRBV7-3 and J is TRBJ2-5; 13 positions agree with TRBD2. The CDR3 runs 15 residues. Germline CDR1 is SGHTA and CDR2 is FQGTGA. Trimming removed 5 bases from V and 4 bases from J; junction bases left unmatched: 4. The CDR3 DNA reads as TGTGCCAGCAGCATCGGACTAGCGGGAGTAGAGACCCAGTACTTC. Translating gives CASSIGLAGVETQYF.

The V gene is TRBV19, the J gene TRBJ2-3; TRBD2 agrees at 11 bases. CDR3 length equals 16 residues. The germline V gene has CDR1 LNHDA and CDR2 SQIVND (reference sequence). The V gene end was trimmed by 3 bases and the J gene end by 4 bases; junction bases not matched to a gene: 6. The CDR3 nucleotides read TGTGCCAGTAGTATTGACATAGCGGGAGGGGCAGATACGCAGTATTTT. It codes for CASSIDIAGGADTQYF.

The CDR3 region has the DNA TGTGCCAGCAGCCAAGAGGGATACAATGAGCAGTTCTTC. It specifies CASSQEGYNEQFF. The chain carries TRBV4-2 and TRBJ2-1; no firm D call. This CDR3 is built from 13 residues. Per germline, CDR1 LGHNA and CDR2 YNFKEQ. The V gene lost 0 bases and the J gene lost 4 bases, with 4 bases spanning the gap.

CDR3 sequence reads: CASSSMGLAEETQYF. The CDR3 nucleotides read TGCGCCAGCAGCTCCATGGGTCTAGCGGAAGAGACCCAGTACTTC. This sequence joins TRBV5-1 and TRBJ2-5; 7 bases are a match to TRBD2. The V segment lost 3 bases and the J segment 3 bases; nucleotides outside the gene matches: 8. The CDR3 is 15 amino acids. Germline lookup yields CDR1 SGHRS and CDR2 YFSETQ. The full variable domain, its missing parts supplied by reference TRBV5-1 and TRBJ2-5, is KAGVTQTPRYLIKTRGQQVTLSCSPISGHRSVSWYQQTPGQGLQFLFEYFSETQRNKGNFPGRFSGRQFSNSRSEMNVSTLELGDSALYLCASSSMGLAEETQYFGPGTRLLVL.

This chain connects TRBV5-1 to TRBJ2-1, with TRBD2 matching 7 bases. Germline V gene data show CDR1 as SGHRS and CDR2 as YFSETQ. This CDR3 region has 14 residues. V was pared by 5 bases and J by 0 bases, with 2 bases of the junction left unmatched. Here the CDR3 DNA reads TGCGCCAGCAGAGGGGACTACTCCTACAATGAGCAGTTCTTC. This translates into CASRGDYSYNEQFF. The entire variable domain, with the rest obtained from reference TRBV5-1 and TRBJ2-1, is as follows: KAGVTQTPRYLIKTRGQQVTLSCSPISGHRSVSWYQQTPGQGLQFLFEYFSETQRNKGNFPGRFSGRQFSNSRSEMNVSTLELGDSALYLCASRGDYSYNEQFFGPGTRLTVL.

The rearrangement links TRBV18 to TRBJ1-5; D is ambiguous. Trimming left V 3 bases short and J 3 bases short, with 12 bases between. Germline lookup yields CDR1 KGHSH and CDR2 LQKENI. This CDR3 comprises 15 residues. CDR3 nucleotide sequence: TGTGCCAGCTCACCGGAGAGTCGGGCCAATCAGCCCCAGCATTTT. Protein product: CASSPESRANQPQHF.

The chain joins TRBV9 to TRBJ2-1; TRBD2 matches 8 bases. The CDR3 loop spans 14 amino acids. CDR1 is SGDLS, CDR2 YYNGEE, per germline. The junction had 8 bases not matched to a gene; V was cut back by 4 bases and J by 8 bases. CDR3: CASSISGKLDEQFF. CDR3 DNA sequence: TGTGCCAGCAGCATTAGCGGGAAGTTGGATGAGCAGTTCTTC.

V usage is TRBV29-1 and J usage is TRBJ2-1; D is uncertain. The CDR3 length is 11 residues. Germline assignment: CDR1 SQVTM and CDR2 ANQGSEA. Trimming shortened V by 5 bases and J by 15 bases, and 17 bases separated the two germline ends. Here the CDR3 DNA reads TGCAGCGTTCCAGTACGGAACTTGCTGTTCTTC. It translates to CSVPVRNLLFF.

The chain carries TRBV7-8 and TRBJ1-2; D perhaps matches TRBD1 (6 bases). CDR3 length equals 15 residues. CDR1 SGHVS and CDR2 FQNEAQ come from the germline V gene. Trimming left V 4 bases short and J 4 bases short, with 16 bases between. CDR3 DNA: TGTGCCAGCAGCTCCCACAGGGCCCCGGGCTATGGCTACACCTTC. This translates into CASSSHRAPGYGYTF.

This clone was seen once. At one end, the junction sequence differs from germline, possibly due to a read error. The rearrangement uses TRBV28 and TRBJ2-7; 7 bases align to TRBD1. The CDR3 runs 16 residues. Germline V lookup: CDR1 MDHEN, CDR2 SYDVKM. In DNA, the CDR3 is TGTGCCTGCAGCCCGACCCACCCGACAGGGTTGGACGAGCAGTACTTC. It codes for CACSPTHPTGLDEQYF. Together with reference TRBV28 and TRBJ2-7, the CDR3 gives the full variable domain: DVKVTQSSRYLVKRTGEKVFLECVQDMDHENMFWYRQDPGLGLRLIYFSYDVKMKEKGDIPEGYSVSREKKERFSLILESASTNQTSMYLCACSPTHPTGLDEQYFGPGTRLTVT.

J is TRBJ1-5 and V is TRBV6-6; 10 bases align to TRBD1. Germline V gene sequence: CDR1 MNHNY, CDR2 SVGAGI (reference sequence). This CDR3 spans 14 amino acids. V lost 6 bases and J lost 6; bases outside the gene matches: 5. CDR3 DNA: TGTGCCAGCAGCGGACAGGGGGTGGGTCAGCCCCAGCATTTT. As protein: CASSGQGVGQPQHF.